The rows below give T cell receptor beta chains drawn from one sample of a study of shared clonotypes between healthy human individuals. Here immunoSEQ multiplex PCR was the method, and the copy in TCRdb shows in-frame clones only, minus some. This table has some 2 million clones, about 95% appearing once. The sequencing input was naive CD4+ T cells sorted from blood. All receptors derive from a man younger than 35 in good health. Each CDR3 is given with its conserved first and last residue. D genes are given only for firm matches. Clone size appears in some rows only: once, few, many, or a class for an expanded clone.

v_gene,j_gene,abundance,len,d_gene,CDR3aa,CDR3nt
TRBV13,TRBJ1-5,many,12,-,CASSIRNQPQHF,TGTGCCAGCAGCATCAGGAACCAGCCCCAGCATTTT
TRBV5-6,TRBJ2-3,-,16,TRBD1,CASSSDRGASTDTQYF,TGTGCCAGCAGCTCCGACAGGGGCGCAAGTACAGATACGCAGTATTTT
TRBV5-6,TRBJ2-7,-,15,TRBD1,CASSATGGPSYEQYF,TGTGCCAGCAGCGCGACAGGGGGCCCATCCTACGAGCAGTACTTC
TRBV27,TRBJ1-5,-,15,TRBD1,CASSLRQGARQPQHF,TGTGCCAGCAGTTTACGGCAGGGGGCACGGCAGCCCCAGCATTTT
TRBV5-1,TRBJ1-3,once,17,TRBD1,CASSLAGNTGGGNTIYF,TGCGCCAGCAGCTTGGCCGGAAACACAGGGGGTGGAAACACCATATATTTT
TRBV7-9,TRBJ2-5,-,16,-,CASSSRGAKWRETQYF,TGTGCCAGCAGCTCCAGGGGGGCAAAGTGGAGAGAGACCCAGTACTTC
TRBV5-1,TRBJ2-5,-,14,-,CASRPGRTQETQYF,TGCGCCAGTAGACCGGGACGGACTCAAGAGACCCAGTACTTC
TRBV7-8,TRBJ1-3,-,16,-,CASSLWGQLSGNTIYF,TGTGCCAGCAGCTTATGGGGGCAGCTCTCTGGAAACACCATATATTTT
TRBV2,TRBJ2-5,once,15,-,CASSESRGPPETQYF,TGTGCCAGCAGTGAAAGCCGGGGGCCCCCAGAGACCCAGTACTTC
TRBV9,TRBJ2-7,-,16,-,CASSVGFVSGPGEQYF,TGTGCCAGCAGCGTAGGGTTTGTGTCAGGGCCGGGGGAACAGTACTTC
TRBV11-2,TRBJ2-7,-,12,-,CATKGGAYEQYF,TGTGCCACCAAGGGGGGCGCCTACGAGCAGTACTTC
TRBV7-8,TRBJ1-2,-,15,TRBD1,CASSLTTGTGYGYTF,TGTGCCAGCAGCTTGACGACCGGGACAGGGTATGGCTACACCTTC
TRBV7-2,TRBJ2-3,-,12,-,CASSHSEDTQYF,TGTGCCAGCAGCCATAGCGAAGATACGCAGTATTTT
TRBV27,TRBJ1-5,-,11,-,CASSALRPQHF,TGTGCCAGCAGTGCATTGAGGCCCCAGCATTTT
TRBV10-3,TRBJ2-2,-,17,TRBD2,CATHRILGLADTGELFF,TGTGCCACCCACAGGATTCTTGGGCTAGCGGACACCGGGGAGCTGTTTTTT
TRBV30,TRBJ2-5,-,15,-,CAWSETGKGQETQYF,TGTGCCTGGAGTGAAACAGGGAAGGGGCAAGAGACCCAGTACTTC
TRBV18,TRBJ1-1,-,16,TRBD1,CASSRTPDRGFAEAFF,TGTGCCAGCTCACGGACTCCGGACAGGGGGTTCGCTGAAGCTTTCTTT
TRBV6-5,TRBJ2-5,-,14,TRBD2,CASSTPAREETQYF,TGTGCCAGCAGTACCCCGGCGCGGGAGGAGACCCAGTACTTC
TRBV14,TRBJ2-7,-,14,-,CASSQERVLEIQYF,TGTGCCAGCAGCCAAGAACGGGTTCTGGAGATACAGTACTTC
TRBV18,TRBJ2-3,-,17,TRBD2,CASSPLGTSGRTDTQYF,TGTGCCAGCTCACCCCTAGGGACTAGCGGGAGAACAGATACGCAGTATTTT
TRBV5-1,TRBJ2-5,-,13,-,CASSPSSSETQYF,TGCGCCAGCAGTCCCTCGAGTAGTGAGACCCAGTACTTC
TRBV6-6,TRBJ1-4,-,15,TRBD1,CASSKGTVKDEKLFF,TGTGCCAGCAGCAAAGGGACAGTAAAGGATGAAAAACTGTTTTTT
TRBV18,TRBJ1-2,-,15,TRBD1,CASSPATGGDYGYTF,TGTGCCAGCTCACCTGCGACAGGGGGCGACTATGGCTACACCTTC
TRBV4-1,TRBJ2-3,-,19,TRBD2,CASSRFLAGGFGPTDTQYF,TGCGCCAGCAGCCGCTTCCTAGCGGGGGGTTTTGGACCCACAGATACGCAGTATTTT
TRBV11-2,TRBJ2-7,-,15,-,CASSLNRGVPYEQYF,TGTGCCAGCAGCCTAAATAGGGGGGTCCCCTACGAGCAGTACTTC
TRBV5-1,TRBJ1-1,-,15,TRBD1,CASSPDRSMNTEAFF,TGCGCCAGCAGCCCGGACAGGAGCATGAACACTGAAGCTTTCTTT
TRBV30,TRBJ2-7,-,13,-,CAWRWAGAYEQYF,TGTGCCTGGAGGTGGGCAGGGGCCTACGAGCAGTACTTC
TRBV10-2,TRBJ1-2,-,12,-,CASSEGKSGYTF,TGCGCCAGCAGTGAGGGTAAATCTGGCTACACCTTC
TRBV5-1,TRBJ1-2,-,13,-,CASSLEGVYGYTF,TGCGCCAGCAGCTTGGAGGGGGTTTATGGCTACACCTTC
TRBV2,TRBJ2-1,-,13,-,CASSTQGGNEQFF,TGTGCCAGCAGTACCCAGGGGGGGAATGAGCAGTTCTTC
TRBV6-1,TRBJ2-7,-,16,-,CASSEFGGALYYEQYF,TGTGCCAGCAGTGAATTCGGTGGGGCTTTGTACTACGAGCAGTACTTC
TRBV4-1,TRBJ2-3,-,13,-,CASSSHSTDTQYF,TGCGCCAGCAGCTCCCACAGCACAGATACGCAGTATTTT
TRBV9,TRBJ2-7,-,15,-,CASSVAPDFPYEQYF,TGTGCCAGCAGCGTAGCCCCGGACTTCCCCTACGAGCAGTACTTC
TRBV10-3,TRBJ2-6,-,18,-,CAISESFVAGSGANVLTF,TGTGCCATCAGTGAGTCGTTCGTGGCAGGGTCTGGGGCCAACGTCCTGACTTTC
TRBV6-5,TRBJ1-1,-,13,TRBD1,CASNPYRGTEAFF,TGTGCCAGCAACCCGTACAGGGGCACTGAAGCTTTCTTT
TRBV7-2,TRBJ2-5,-,13,-,CASSLVYQETQYF,TGTGCCAGCAGCTTAGTGTACCAAGAGACCCAGTACTTC